The clone carrying this TCR beta chain has just a few counts. The record originates from a study of control samples from healthy donors and cancer patients. The CDR3 has 15 amino acids. The V gene end was trimmed by 3 bases and the J gene end by 8 bases; junction bases not matched to a gene: 4. Germline CDR1 is KGHSH and CDR2 is LQKENI. Produced via immunoSEQ multiplex PCR; TCRdb's table is partial and in-frame only. The table lists approximately 140,000 clones, about 88% of them singletons. The sample was blood. The receptor was isolated from a woman aged 25 to 45 in good health. The V gene is TRBV18, the J gene TRBJ1-6, with TRBD1 matching 10 bases. CDR3 residues: CASSPTGGRDSPLHF. The CDR3 nucleotides are TGTGCCAGCTCACCGACAGGGGGCAGGGATTCACCCCTCCACTTT.